Many counts were recorded for the clone carrying this T cell receptor (beta chain). No antigen is known for it. These data are taken from a study of identical twins. A universal primer site was added by template switching, and unique molecular identifiers were carried by the cDNA. TCRdb redid the calling of the 5' RACE reads with MiXCR, one entry per CDR3 protein. The sample holds about 150,000 distinct CDR3 sequences, approximately 3.5% seen once. Only healthy Caucasians were included as donors. Regarding the study as a whole: One should note that invariant MAIT and iNKT cells could partly confound zero-insertion analyses. Memory repertoires showed no such pattern, whereas abundant cord blood beta clonotypes carried fewer insertions.

Germline loops: CDR1 SGHRS, CDR2 YFSETQ. Between the trimmed V and J ends, which lost 4 bases and 9 bases, there was a span of 20 bases. The CDR3 covers 14 residues. The chain employs TRBV5-1 and TRBJ2-7, with a weak D call TRBD1 (6 bases). The receptor was derived from a man younger than 30 in good health. What was sequenced was memory T cells sorted from blood. The CDR3 loop is CASSPTTGTKGQYF. The DNA for the CDR3 is TGCGCCAGCAGCCCTACAACCGGGACAAAAGGGCAGTACTTC.